This T cell receptor (beta chain) was sequenced in a study of vaccination effects on CD4 cells after COVID-19. The CDR3 loop spans 18 amino acids. Germline-derived CDR1 and CDR2 are WNHNN and SYGVQD (reference sequence). V shed 4 bases, J shed 2 bases, and the junction held 12 bases outside the gene matches. Comment on this clone: Antigen specificity is unknown.

Peptide-pool stimulation followed by sequencing identified expanded antigen-specific CD4+ clonotypes in the ViraFEST assay. Upon completion of 10 days in culture, CD4+ T cells were isolated. Each participant was given two doses of one vaccine (BNT162b2 or mRNA-1273). Clones were sequenced by immunoSEQ multiplex PCR, and TCRdb holds only the in-frame ones, with some missing. The table records fewer than 90,000 clones, under 85% of them present only once. The TCR originated in a human donor who received a COVID-19 vaccine. Source: CD4+ T cells from PBMCs cultured with HCoV-OC43 spike peptides, taken after COVID-19 vaccination. The subset denotes: HCoV-OC43 spike overlapping peptide pool stimulation. The rearrangement links TRBV10-1 to TRBJ2-3, with TRBD1 identical over 10 bases. This chain's CDR3 is CASSGSIRDRGNTDTQYF. The CDR3 region has the DNA TGCGCCAGCAGTGGGTCCATCCGGGACAGGGGAAACACAGATACGCAGTATTTT.